These T cell receptor beta chains were read from a single sample in a study of blood T cells in healthy people across ages. TCRdb re-derived calls from the 5' RACE reads in MiXCR, one entry per CDR3 protein. Of under 800,000 distinct CDR3 sequences listed, roughly 45% are singletons. The sequenced sample consisted of blood. The receptors stem from an older woman in good health. The CDR3 runs from the conserved cysteine through the conserved F or W. D genes are given only for firm matches. The size of a clone is reported for some rows only, either as once, few or many, or as a class for expanded clones.

>TRBJ1-2|few|TRBV6-6|TRBD1
CASRPGQGGGYTF
TGTGCCAGCAGACCAGGACAGGGTGGTGGCTACACCTTC
>TRBJ2-1|-|TRBV19|-
CASSRIDSLSYNEQFF
TGTGCCAGTAGTAGAATAGACAGCCTTTCCTACAATGAGCAGTTCTTC
>TRBJ2-1|-|TRBV10-3|-
CAISESVGDEQFF
TGTGCCATCAGTGAGTCGGTAGGGGATGAGCAGTTCTTC
>TRBJ2-1|once|TRBV4-1|-
CASSQDPPGQLRMFF
TGCGCCAGCAGCCAAGATCCCCCTGGACAGCTAAGAATGTTCTTC
>TRBJ1-2|-|TRBV20-1|-
CSASGTDRRYGYTF
TGCAGTGCTAGTGGGACGGACAGACGTTATGGCTACACCTTC
>TRBJ1-2|-|TRBV6-1|-
CASSGATGIGDYGYTF
TGTGCCAGCAGTGGAGCGACGGGAATCGGAGACTATGGCTACACCTTC
>TRBJ1-4|-|TRBV18|TRBD1
CTSSPGTGDEKLFF
TGTACCAGCTCACCCGGGACAGGGGATGAAAAACTGTTTTTT
>TRBJ1-2|-|TRBV7-8|-
CASSLQSLNYGYTF
TGTGCCAGCAGCTTACAGAGCTTGAACTATGGCTACACCTTC
>TRBJ2-1|-|TRBV7-9|-
CASSPRASPEQFF
TGTGCCAGCAGCCCCCGGGCCTCCCCGGAGCAGTTCTTC
>TRBJ2-7|few|TRBV4-3|-
CASSQQLGYEQYF
TGCGCCAGCAGCCAACAGTTGGGCTACGAGCAGTACTTC
>TRBJ2-7|few|TRBV4-2|-
CASSQGGSGYEQYF
TGTGCCAGCAGCCAAGGAGGGTCCGGCTACGAGCAGTACTTC
>TRBJ2-5|-|TRBV25-1|-
CASSEYIGVAVSQETQYF
TGTGCCAGCAGTGAATATATCGGGGTAGCGGTCTCCCAGGAGACCCAGTACTTC
>TRBJ2-3|few|TRBV4-2|-
CASSQGVTQPSTDTQYF
TGTGCCAGCAGCCAAGGGGTGACACAACCTAGCACAGATACGCAGTATTTT
>TRBJ2-7|many|TRBV5-1|TRBD2
CASSLYPAGDGSYEQYF
TGCGCCAGCAGCTTGTACCCAGCGGGAGATGGGTCCTACGAGCAGTACTTC
>TRBJ2-5|few|TRBV20-1|-
CSARAPGVQTQYF
TGCAGTGCTAGAGCCCCCGGCGTCCAGACCCAGTACTTC
>TRBJ2-5|-|TRBV2|TRBD1
CASSADRVGTQYF
TGTGCCAGCAGCGCCGACAGGGTTGGGACCCAGTACTTC
>TRBJ1-2|-|TRBV7-8|-
CASSLGAGAYGYTF
TGTGCCAGCAGCTTAGGGGCAGGAGCCTATGGCTACACCTTC
>TRBJ2-7|-|TRBV29-1|-
CSAPRIDSYNEQYF
TGCAGCGCTCCCAGGATTGACTCCTACAATGAGCAGTACTTC
>TRBJ2-1|few|TRBV6-5|-
CASSYRDSSYEQFF
TGTGCCAGCAGCTACCGAGACAGTTCGTATGAGCAGTTCTTC
>TRBJ2-1|many|TRBV9|-
CASSVGLNEQFF
TGTGCCAGCAGTGTTGGTCTAAATGAGCAGTTCTTC
>TRBJ2-7|few|TRBV24-1|TRBD2
CATEASGDPYEQYF
TGTGCCACTGAAGCTAGCGGGGACCCCTACGAGCAGTACTTC
>TRBJ2-5|many|TRBV7-2|-
CASAIPGQETQYF
TGTGCCAGCGCCATCCCTGGTCAAGAGACCCAGTACTTC
>TRBJ2-2|-|TRBV4-2|-
CASSQERDSVTRLAWELFF
TGTGCCAGCAGCCAAGAAAGGGACAGCGTGACTAGGCTTGCATGGGAGCTGTTTTTT
>TRBJ1-2|-|TRBV28|-
CASSFFRASGGYGYTF
TGTGCCAGCAGTTTCTTCCGTGCGTCGGGGGGCTATGGCTACACCTTC
>TRBJ2-1|-|TRBV20-1|TRBD2
CSARETSGGVHLSYNEQFF
TGCAGTGCTAGGGAGACTAGCGGGGGGGTTCATCTCTCCTACAATGAGCAGTTCTTC
>TRBJ2-5|-|TRBV7-2|-
CASSLGNAKGGETQYF
TGTGCCAGCAGCTTAGGGAACGCGAAGGGGGGAGAGACCCAGTACTTC
>TRBJ2-5|-|TRBV29-1|-
CSVEKGWRETQYF
TGCAGCGTTGAGAAAGGGTGGAGGGAGACCCAGTACTTC
>TRBJ2-7|-|TRBV6-5|-
CASSYSAWGALTYEQYF
TGTGCCAGCAGTTACTCCGCGTGGGGGGCACTAACCTACGAGCAGTACTTC
>TRBJ2-2|-|TRBV4-2|TRBD2
CASSLGSSSGGLNTGELFF
TGTGCCAGCAGCCTCGGGTCTTCTAGCGGGGGGCTGAACACCGGGGAGCTGTTTTTT
>TRBJ2-7|many|TRBV5-1|TRBD1
CASSRDRADEQYF
TGCGCCAGCAGCCGGGACAGGGCGGACGAGCAGTACTTC
>TRBJ1-4|-|TRBV21-1|-
CASSKPSGGGGINEKLFF
TGTGCCAGCAGCAAACCTTCCGGAGGGGGTGGCATTAATGAAAAACTGTTTTTT
>TRBJ2-3|-|TRBV5-1|-
CASGRTTSAGTDTQYF
TGCGCCAGCGGACGGACAACCTCCGCGGGCACAGATACGCAGTATTTT
>TRBJ2-5|few|TRBV5-1|TRBD1
CASSSHKVTGFEETQYF
TGCGCCAGCAGCTCGCACAAAGTGACAGGGTTCGAAGAGACCCAGTACTTC
>TRBJ2-3|-|TRBV7-3|TRBD2
CASSAPSGGATDTQYF
TGTGCCAGCAGCGCCCCTAGCGGGGGGGCGACAGATACGCAGTATTTT